A selection of T cell receptor beta chains follows, all from one sample in a study of blood T cell repertoires in COVID-19. Here immunoSEQ multiplex PCR was the method, and the copy in TCRdb shows in-frame clones only, minus some. The sample has approximately 270,000 clones; around 85% are singletons. The sample consisted of PBMCs or T cells enriched from blood (not recorded which). The receptors were sampled from a woman in her fifties or sixties who had recovered from COVID-19. The CDR3 runs from the conserved cysteine through the conserved F or W. D genes are given only for firm matches.

TRBV9	TRBJ1-1	TRBD1	TGTGCCAGCAGCGTAGCTCCGGCAGGGGGCGGATGGACTGAAGCTTTCTTT	CASSVAPAGGGWTEAFF
TRBV24-1	TRBJ2-6	TRBD2	TGTGCCACCAGTGATCCGGGAGGAACTGGGGCCAACGTCCTGACTTTC	CATSDPGGTGANVLTF
TRBV4-2	TRBJ2-7	TRBD2	TGTGCCAGCAGCCCCCACGTTGGGGGAGGGATCACCGAGCAGTACTTC	CASSPHVGGGITEQYF
TRBV28	TRBJ1-4	.	TGTGCCAGCAGTTTATATCTGGGAGTGAATGAAAAACTGTTTTTT	CASSLYLGVNEKLFF
TRBV5-1	TRBJ2-3	.	TGCGCCAGCAGCTTTGGCAGGGGCTACACAGATACGCAGTATTTT	CASSFGRGYTDTQYF
TRBV5-4	TRBJ1-5	TRBD1	TGTGCCACCACGGACAGGTCTCGCAATCAGCCCCAGCATTTT	CATTDRSRNQPQHF
TRBV2	TRBJ1-2	TRBD1	TGTGCCAGCAGCTGGACAGGGTCGGGCTATGGCTACACCTTC	CASSWTGSGYGYTF
TRBV10-3	TRBJ1-6	.	TGTGCCATCAGTGTTGGACAGTTTAATTCACCCCTCCACTTT	CAISVGQFNSPLHF
TRBV7-9	TRBJ1-4	.	TGTGCCAGCAGCCCCGGACAGCATACAACTAATGAAAAACTGTTTTTT	CASSPGQHTTNEKLFF
TRBV19	TRBJ1-5	TRBD1	TGTGCCAGTAGTTCCACGGACAGGGGCCAGAATCAGCCCCAGCATTTT	CASSSTDRGQNQPQHF
TRBV2	TRBJ1-1	.	TGTGCCCTCCTCAGACAGACCGATCTTGACACTGAAGCTTTCTTT	CALLRQTDLDTEAFF
TRBV5-1	TRBJ1-1	.	TGCGCCAGCAGCTTGGTACAGGGTAGGGCGACTGAAGCTTTCTTT	CASSLVQGRATEAFF
TRBV21-1	TRBJ2-1	.	TGTGCCAGCCCCGACAAACCGACGGGACTAGCGGGAGGGGTGTTCTTC	CASPDKPTGLAGGVFF
TRBV12-5	TRBJ2-7	TRBD2	TGTGCTAGTGGTCCGGGACTACCCTACGAGCAGTACTTC	CASGPGLPYEQYF
TRBV19	TRBJ1-2	TRBD1	TGTGCCAGTAGTATTCTGAGACAGGGGGTCGATGGCTACACCTTC	CASSILRQGVDGYTF
TRBV5-1	TRBJ2-5	TRBD2	TGCGCCAGCAGACCCGGGACTAGCAGGCCCCTTATATCTCCTTTTGAGACCCAGTACTTC	CASRPGTSRPLISPFETQYF
TRBV28	TRBJ1-6	.	TGTGCCAGCAACCAGGGAATACCCAGTAATTCACCCCTCCACTTT	CASNQGIPSNSPLHF